These 9 T cell receptor beta chains were all obtained from the same sample, sequenced in a study of graft-versus-host responses after intestinal transplantation. Time point in this sample: postoperative day 105 after intestinal transplantation (dayNNNN = postoperative day). The data were produced by immunoSEQ multiplex PCR, yet TCRdb's version contains in-frame clones alone and is incomplete. The table has some 10,000 clones, approximately 91% seen once. The sample here was PBMCs, taken 105 days after intestinal transplantation. The receptor source for this set is a human patient who received an intestinal transplant, so some T cells may come from the graft donor.

This clone was recorded only once. CDR3 protein: CASRGGDTQYF. CDR3 nucleotide sequence: TGTGCCAGCAGAGGAGGAGATACGCAGTATTTT. V gene TRBV2 combines with J gene TRBJ2-3, with D possibly being TRBD2 (5 bases). Germline CDR1 reads SNHLY; CDR2 reads FYNNEI. V was trimmed by 6 bases and J by 5 bases, leaving 6 bases between them. This CDR3 is 11 amino acids long.

The chain joins TRBV7-9 to TRBJ1-2, with 8 nucleotides matching TRBD1. CDR3 length equals 14 residues. Looked up from germline, CDR1 is SEHNR and CDR2 is FQNEAQ (reference sequence). With V trimmed by 5 bases and J by 3 bases, 5 bases remained unmatched. CDR3 residues: CASSGGQGYYGYTF. In DNA form, the CDR3 reads TGTGCCAGCAGCGGTGGACAGGGCTACTATGGCTACACCTTC.

The chain couples TRBV6-4 to TRBJ2-2; 10 bases are shared with TRBD1. V trimming: 3 bases; J trimming: 3 bases; junction bases outside the gene matches: 1. Germline V lookup: CDR1 MRHNA, CDR2 SNTAGT. CDR3 length: 15 amino acids. CDR3 bases: TGTGCCAGCAGTGAGGGACAGGGGCACACCGGGGAGCTGTTTTTT. It yields the protein CASSEGQGHTGELFF.

The rearrangement uses TRBV10-3 and TRBJ2-7; D tentatively fits TRBD1 or TRBD2 (5 bases each). V shed 3 bases and J shed 7 bases, with 25 bases lying between them. The CDR3 is made up of 17 amino acids. From germline, CDR1 is ENHRY and CDR2 SYGVKD. CDR3 sequence reads: CAISEPEGSPPLVEQYF. The CDR3, as DNA: TGTGCCATCAGTGAACCCGAGGGGAGCCCACCGTTAGTAGAGCAGTACTTC.

This sequence joins TRBV4-2 and TRBJ2-1; 11 bases align to TRBD2. CDR3 size: 17 residues. After removal of 0 bases from V and 2 bases from J, the junction contained 3 bases not matched to a gene. The germline CDR1 and CDR2 sequences are LGHNA and YNFKEQ. The CDR3 sequence: CASSQDTGLAAYNEQFF. Here the CDR3 DNA reads TGTGCCAGCAGCCAAGATACGGGACTAGCGGCCTACAATGAGCAGTTCTTC.

The chain joins TRBV9 to TRBJ2-1; D gene unclear. Germline V gene data show CDR1 as SGDLS and CDR2 as YYNGEE. Deletions cut 7 bases from V and 7 bases from J, with 9 bases between. The CDR3 consists of 11 residues. CDR3 coding DNA: TGTGCCAGCGGATGGTATAATGAGCAGTTCTTC. It specifies CASGWYNEQFF.

The chain joins TRBV28 to TRBJ2-5, with 7 bases lining up with TRBD2. The trim removed 4 bases at V and 4 bases at J, leaving 3 bases unmatched. The CDR3 consists of 13 residues. Germline V CDR1 and CDR2: MDHEN, SYDVKM. Written as DNA, the CDR3 is TGTGCCAGCAGTTGGGGGGGAGGAGAGACCCAGTACTTC. Translating it yields CASSWGGGETQYF.

The V gene is TRBV10-2, the J gene TRBJ1-5, with TRBD1 as a possible D gene (5 bases). V shed 6 bases and J shed 0 bases, with 12 bases lying between them. Germline V CDR1 and CDR2: WSHSY, SAAADI. The CDR3 spans 15 residues. CDR3: CASSRQTDSNQPQHF. The CDR3 region has the DNA TGCGCCAGCAGCCGACAGACGGATAGCAATCAGCCCCAGCATTTT.

V gene TRBV6-6 combines with J gene TRBJ2-3; no firm D call. The germline V gene has CDR1 MNHNY and CDR2 SVGAGI (reference sequence). The V and J ends lost 4 bases and 2 bases respectively, with 13 bases between them. The CDR3 sequence is 15 residues long. This chain's CDR3 is CASSWVRDLTDTQYF. DNA for the CDR3: TGTGCCAGCAGTTGGGTAAGGGATCTCACAGATACGCAGTATTTT.